This T cell receptor (beta chain) is drawn from a study of cytomegalovirus exposure and HLA in healthy donors. Per germline, CDR1 MNHNS and CDR2 SASEGT. This CDR3 has 13 residues. V was shortened by 5 bases and J by 1 base, with 8 bases between the two germline ends. Both 60 Vbeta primers and 13 Jbeta primers went into the PCR. Method: immunoSEQ multiplex PCR; TCRdb's copy keeps in-frame clones and lacks some. The sample data list 95,000 to 150,000 clones. This TCR was recovered from a man aged 35 to 55 in good health and CMV-seronegative. The sequencing sample was made of PBMCs. The chain couples TRBV6-1 to TRBJ1-1; D perhaps matches TRBD1 (6 bases). The CDR3 DNA sequence: TGTGCCAGCAGTCCCAGGGGGAACACTGAAGCTTTCTTT. Protein sequence: CASSPRGNTEAFF.